This TCR beta chain came from a study of blood T cells in healthy people across ages. Overall study results and limits: TCR beta diversity per million T cells fell roughly linearly with age.

A second 7 to 11 cycle PCR used barcoded and J-beta primers. Via MiXCR, TCRdb re-called the 5' RACE reads, giving one row per CDR3 protein. The table has roughly 2 million distinct CDR3 sequences, around 48% seen once. The germline V gene has CDR1 MGHRA and CDR2 YSYEKL. This CDR3 has 14 residues. The ends were cut back, 6 bases at V and 8 bases at J, with 17 bases in the middle. A note on this clonotype: Its antigen is undetermined.

The V and J genes are TRBV4-1 and TRBJ2-1; TRBD1 or TRBD2 may be the D gene (5 bases each). The sample taken for sequencing was blood. This TCR derives from a middle-aged woman in good health. This chain's CDR3 is CASRLTRRDDEQFF. The CDR3 DNA reads as TGCGCCAGCAGACTAACGCGACGGGACGATGAGCAGTTCTTC.